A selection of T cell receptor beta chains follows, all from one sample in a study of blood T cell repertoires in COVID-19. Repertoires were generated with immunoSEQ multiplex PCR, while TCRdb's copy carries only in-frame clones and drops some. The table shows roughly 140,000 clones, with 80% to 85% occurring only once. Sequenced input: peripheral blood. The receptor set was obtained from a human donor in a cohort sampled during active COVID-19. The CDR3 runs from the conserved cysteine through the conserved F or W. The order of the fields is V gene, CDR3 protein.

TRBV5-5 CASSFRGSHGYTF
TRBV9 CASSPSPVDNEQFF
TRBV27 CASSPTGADTQYF
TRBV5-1 CASSDSTGFTYEQYF
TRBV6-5 CASSKGTGGSEQYF
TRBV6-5 CASRRGVPTEAFF
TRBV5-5 CASGTAGGEKLFF
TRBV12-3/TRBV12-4 CASRLTGANEQYF
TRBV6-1 CASSEVLGRYYTEAFF
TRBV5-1 CASSETGHSTDTQYF
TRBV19 CASSIIWANSYEQYF
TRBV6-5 CASSYENRNTEAFF
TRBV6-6 CASSYDEGRQPQHF
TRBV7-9 CASTTDMRELFF
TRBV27 CASRSTGTVSYEQYF
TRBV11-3 CASSSGTSGAADTQYF
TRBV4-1 CASSQVMAPYGYTF
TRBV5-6 CASSFLQKGTDTQYF
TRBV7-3 CASSLGTGYTEAFF
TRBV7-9 CASSSDRFDQPQHF
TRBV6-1 CASSERVQPQHF
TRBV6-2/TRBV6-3 CASSPIQGAKPYEQYF
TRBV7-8 CASSLAQAVYGYTF
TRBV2 CASSGTGGNEQYF
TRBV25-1 CASSDVGTGKEKLFF
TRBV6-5 CASRTSASGVYGYTF
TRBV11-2 CASSLTESSGYTF
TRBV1 CTSSQVWGQEAYNEQFF
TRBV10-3 CAISDPRGQLGEQYF
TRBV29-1 CSVELGTGVRSGANVLTF
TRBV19 CASSMEGLNLNSPLHF
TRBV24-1 CATSDHSTGGVYGYTF
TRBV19 CASSMAQGSSYEQYF
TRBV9 CASSVAPTGSSGNTIYF
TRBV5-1 CASSLGQGNEKLFF
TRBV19 CASSLQWDRGPAETQYF
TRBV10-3 CAISQVEDTQYF
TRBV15 CATSRDGTGAGETQYF
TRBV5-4 CASSMPDSREQFF
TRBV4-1 CASSQDAGGRNSPLHF
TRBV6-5 CAKREDPGSPLHF
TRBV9 CASSLQGVNYGYTF
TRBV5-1 CASSSGGGLTNTEAFF
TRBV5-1 CASSSGTGKGQPQHF
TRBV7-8 CASLFLGGQGATYEQYF
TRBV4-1 CASSQDGTANTEAFF
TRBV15 CASRGGDPHSSLFF
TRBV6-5 CASSTGLANQPQHF
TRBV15 CATSSGGQRTNIQYF
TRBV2 CASSIQGVTEAFF
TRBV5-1 CASSLTTGGGGNIQYF
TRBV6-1 CASSEFGDYYGYTF
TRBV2 CASSEQGAFRAFF
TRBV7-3 CASSLGGNSYEQYF
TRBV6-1 CASSEALRGNTIYF
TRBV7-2 CASSLGDRGPSPLHF
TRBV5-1 CASSWGQGEGNTIYF
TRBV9 CASSVDWYLSSPLHF
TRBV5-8 CASSLAPQQPQHF